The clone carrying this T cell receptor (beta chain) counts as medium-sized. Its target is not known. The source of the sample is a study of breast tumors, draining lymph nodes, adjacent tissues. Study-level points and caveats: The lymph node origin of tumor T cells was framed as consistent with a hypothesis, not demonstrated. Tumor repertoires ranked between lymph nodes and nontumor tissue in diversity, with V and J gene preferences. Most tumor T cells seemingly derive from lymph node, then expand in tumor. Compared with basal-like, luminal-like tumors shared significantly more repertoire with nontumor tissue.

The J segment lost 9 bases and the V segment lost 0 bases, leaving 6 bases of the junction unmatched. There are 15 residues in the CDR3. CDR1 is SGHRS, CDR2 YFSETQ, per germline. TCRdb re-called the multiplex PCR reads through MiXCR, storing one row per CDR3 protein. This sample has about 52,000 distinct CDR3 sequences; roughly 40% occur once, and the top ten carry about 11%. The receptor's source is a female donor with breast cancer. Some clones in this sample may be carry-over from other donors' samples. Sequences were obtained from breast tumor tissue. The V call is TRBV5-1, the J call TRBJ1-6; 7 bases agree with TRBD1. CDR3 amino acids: CASSLEGARGSPLHF. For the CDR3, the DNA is TGCGCCAGCAGCTTGGAGGGGGCGCGGGGTTCACCCCTCCACTTT.